The source of this TCR beta chain is a study of blood T cell repertoires in COVID-19. Study in general: Sample material is recorded as cDNA or gDNA derived from T cells, B-cell-depleted T cells, or PBMCs.

TCRdb's table, derived via immunoSEQ multiplex PCR, lists solely in-frame clones and lacks some. The table shows fewer than 250,000 clones, with about 90% occurring only once. Germline-derived CDR1 and CDR2 are MGHRA and YSYEKL. The CDR3 loop spans 15 amino acids. The J segment lost 0 bases and the V segment lost 1 base, leaving 3 bases of the junction unmatched. The receptor was isolated from a woman in her 50s with acute COVID-19. The sample was PBMCs or T cells enriched from blood (not recorded which). The rearrangement joins TRBV4-1 to TRBJ2-7, with TRBD2 identical over 7 bases. DNA for the CDR3: TGCGCCAGCAGCCAAGGGCCTAGCGGCTCCTACGAGCAGTACTTC. It codes for CASSQGPSGSYEQYF.